These 6 T cell receptor beta chains were all obtained from the same sample, sequenced in a study of radiotherapy plus CTLA-4 blockade in lung cancer. TCRdb's table, derived via immunoSEQ multiplex PCR, lists solely in-frame clones and lacks some. The sample yields tens of thousands of clones, around 81% seen once. Here the sequenced sample was peripheral blood, taken from a patient treated with radiotherapy plus ipilimumab. These receptors originate from a human donor with non-small cell lung cancer that progressed on radiotherapy plus ipilimumab.

The chain combines TRBV6-6 with TRBJ2-3; D might be TRBD2 (5 bases). The CDR3 contains 14 residues. Trimming took off 6 bases at V and 6 bases at J, with 16 bases between the two ends. The V gene's germline CDR1 is MNHNY and CDR2 SVGAGI (reference sequence). The CDR3 nucleotides read TGTGCCAGCAGGCCTACCGGAGGACCGGATACGCAGTATTTT. This gives the protein CASRPTGGPDTQYF.

This clone was seen a handful of times. V usage is TRBV7-9 and J usage is TRBJ2-7, with TRBD2 as a possible D gene (5 bases). Per the germline V gene, CDR1 is SEHNR and CDR2 is FQNEAQ (reference sequence). V was clipped by 5 bases and J by 7 bases, with 9 bases between them. The CDR3 is 11 residues long. CDR3 bases: TGTGCCAGCAGCGGCCGGGGAGAGCAGTACTTC. Translating gives CASSGRGEQYF.

V is TRBV4-1 and J is TRBJ1-1; unclear D gene. V was cut by 4 bases and J by 0 bases, with 6 bases left in between. The CDR3 is 13 residues long. Germline CDR1 reads MGHRA; CDR2 reads YSYEKL. The DNA for the CDR3 is TGCGCCAGCAGCCGCGCCTTGAACACTGAAGCTTTCTTT. It codes for CASSRALNTEAFF.

V gene TRBV5-6 combines with J gene TRBJ1-2; 10 nucleotides line up with TRBD1. The V gene end was trimmed by 4 bases and the J gene end by 4 bases; junction bases not matched to a gene: 4. This CDR3 has 14 amino acids. Germline assignment: CDR1 SGHDT and CDR2 YYEEEE. The CDR3: CASSPGQGSYGYTF. The CDR3 nucleotides are TGTGCCAGCAGCCCGGGACAGGGGTCCTATGGCTACACCTTC.

The CDR3 DNA is TGTGCCTGGAGTGTGGGGCTAGCGGGAGGGCAAGAGACCCAGTACTTC. The encoded protein is CAWSVGLAGGQETQYF. The chain recombines TRBV30 with TRBJ2-5, with TRBD2 identical over 12 bases. V shed 0 bases and J 2 bases; nucleotides not matched to a gene: 4. This CDR3 spans 16 amino acids. Germline values: CDR1 GTSNPN, CDR2 SVGIG (reference sequence). Filled out from reference TRBV30 and TRBJ2-5, the complete variable domain reads SQTIHQWPATLVQPVGSPLSLECTVEGTSNPNLYWYRQAAGRGLQLLFYSVGIGQISSEVPQNLSASRPQDRQFILSSKKLLLSDSGFYLCAWSVGLAGGQETQYFGPGTRLLVL.

The chain is built from TRBV7-9 and TRBJ1-1; the D is unclear. This CDR3 has 13 amino acids. The V gene's germline CDR1 is SEHNR and CDR2 FQNEAQ (reference sequence). Here the CDR3 DNA reads TGTGTCGCGGCTCGGGGATATAACACTGAAGCTTTCTTT. Amino acid sequence: CVAARGYNTEAFF.